Following are 29 T cell receptor beta chains from one sample sequenced in a study of cytomegalovirus exposure and HLA in healthy donors. The table came from immunoSEQ multiplex PCR; TCRdb's copy has only in-frame clones and leaves some out. The repertoire consists of approximately 150,000 clones, with 86% occurring once and the leading ten covering 2% to 3%. The sample comprised PBMCs. The receptors shown here come from a man younger than 30 in good health and CMV-seropositive.

CDR3 DNA sequence: TGTGCCAGCAGCCCCCTCGGGACAAGATCATACGAGCAGTACTTC. Translated, it gives CASSPLGTRSYEQYF. This chain links TRBV2 with TRBJ2-7; maybe TRBD1 (6 bases). Trimming cost V 6 bases and J 4 bases, with 19 bases left between them. CDR1 is SNHLY and CDR2 is FYNNEI in the germline V gene. This CDR3 is built from 15 residues.

The chain links TRBV6-1 to TRBJ2-1, with 7 bases fitting TRBD2. The CDR3 loop spans 13 amino acids. Trimming cost V 6 bases and J 15 bases; bases outside gene matches: 14. Germline assignment: CDR1 MNHNS and CDR2 SASEGT. The CDR3 here is CASRVSSGAGWFF. The DNA for the CDR3 is TGTGCCAGCAGAGTGAGCAGCGGGGCGGGGTGGTTCTTC.

The chain couples TRBV5-1 to TRBJ2-7; 12 positions agree with TRBD2. CDR1 and CDR2 from the germline V gene are SGHRS and YFSETQ. V lost 1 base, J lost 1 base, and 3 bases stayed unmatched. The CDR3 totals 16 residues. The CDR3 protein is CASSLSLAGGSYEQYF. CDR3 sequence (DNA): TGCGCCAGCAGCTTGTCGCTAGCGGGAGGGTCCTACGAGCAGTACTTC.

This clone was picked up one time. This rearrangement joins TRBV7-9 to TRBJ2-7, with D tentatively TRBD2 (6 bases). The CDR3 covers 12 residues. Per the germline V gene, CDR1 is SEHNR and CDR2 is FQNEAQ (reference sequence). Trimming removed 1 base at V and 9 bases at J, with 10 bases between. The CDR3 is CASSLGGAWQYF. CDR3 in DNA: TGTGCCAGCAGCTTAGGCGGGGCGTGGCAGTACTTC.

The chain recombines TRBV12-2 with TRBJ1-2; the DNA was not used to check the table's D call, TRBD1. TRBV12-2 represents a pseudogene. The CDR3 totals 15 residues. The CDR3 spells CASRRGQRLSYGYTF. CDR3 nucleotides: TGTGCAAGTCGACGCGGACAGAGGCTATCCTATGGCTACACCTTC.

V usage is TRBV5-1 and J usage is TRBJ2-7, with D possibly TRBD1 on 6 matching bases. This CDR3 comprises 14 residues. The V gene lost 2 bases and the J gene lost 4 bases, with 13 bases spanning the gap. Germline CDR1 and CDR2: SGHRS and YFSETQ. The DNA for the CDR3 is TGCGCCAGCAGCTTTTTCGGGACACCGTACGAGCAGTACTTC. Protein product: CASSFFGTPYEQYF.

The chain joins TRBV11-2 to TRBJ2-7; D is unclear. Per the germline V gene, CDR1 is SGHAT and CDR2 is FQNNGV. The CDR3 spans 10 residues. Trimming took 4 bases from V and 6 from J, leaving 4 bases between them. This CDR3 reads CASSSGEQYF. The CDR3 coding sequence is TGTGCCAGCAGCTCGGGCGAGCAGTACTTC.

The V call is TRBV5-6, the J call TRBJ1-1; a possible D gene is TRBD1 (5 bases). The CDR3 consists of 13 residues. With 5 bases removed from V and 1 base from J, the gap between germline ends came to 9 bases. Germline CDR1 SGHDT, CDR2 YYEEEE. The CDR3: CASSLTGNTEAFF. The CDR3 nucleotides read TGTGCCAGCAGTTTAACAGGGAACACTGAAGCTTTCTTT.

This clone was recorded only once. This sequence joins TRBV27 and TRBJ2-7; perhaps TRBD2 as D (5 bases). There are 15 residues in the CDR3. Trimming shortened V by 2 bases and J by 3 bases, and 14 bases separated the two germline ends. The germline V gene has CDR1 MNHEY and CDR2 SMNVEV (reference sequence). The CDR3, as DNA: TGTGCCAGCAGTTTACAAGCGGCTGGCAGCTACGAGCAGTACTTC. Protein sequence: CASSLQAAGSYEQYF.

This clone came up once. The V and J genes are TRBV4-3 and TRBJ1-2, with a weak D call TRBD1 (5 bases). The CDR3 consists of 14 residues. Trimming removed 0 bases from V and 6 bases from J, with 11 bases in between. Germline V lookup: CDR1 LGHNA, CDR2 YSLEER. The CDR3 bases are TGCGCCAGCAGCCAAGAAATACAGGCTAATGGCTACACCTTC. Protein sequence: CASSQEIQANGYTF.

The chain employs TRBV13 and TRBJ2-5; 13 bases fit TRBD2. The CDR3 extends over 16 amino acids. V shed 4 bases and J 3 bases; nucleotides not matched to a gene: 5. Germline lookup yields CDR1 PRHDT and CDR2 FYEKMQ (reference sequence). CDR3 DNA: TGTGCCAGCAGCTCGCCCGGGACTAGCGGGGAAGAGACCCAGTACTTC. Translation: CASSSPGTSGEETQYF.

This clone was counted only a few times. The chain uses TRBV19 and TRBJ1-5; 7 nucleotides align to TRBD1. V trimming: 9 bases; J trimming: 0 bases; junction bases outside the gene matches: 14. This CDR3 comprises 17 residues. CDR1 and CDR2 (germline): LNHDA, SQIVND (reference sequence). The CDR3 region has the DNA TGTGCCAGAGATGACAGGGAATCCCCTTATAGCAATCAGCCCCAGCATTTT. This translates into CARDDRESPYSNQPQHF.

The genes are TRBV28 and TRBJ1-1, with D tentatively TRBD1 (5 bases). Deletions cut 1 base from V and 1 base from J, with 7 bases between. The CDR3 has 14 residues. CDR1 is MDHEN, CDR2 SYDVKM, per germline. The CDR3 here is CASSLYQGNTEAFF. Written as DNA, the CDR3 is TGTGCCAGCAGTTTATACCAGGGGAACACTGAAGCTTTCTTT. Complete variable domain (other parts from reference TRBV28 and TRBJ1-1): DVKVTQSSRYLVKRTGEKVFLECVQDMDHENMFWYRQDPGLGLRLIYFSYDVKMKEKGDIPEGYSVSREKKERFSLILESASTNQTSMYLCASSLYQGNTEAFFGQGTRLTVV.

The J gene is TRBJ1-4, the V gene TRBV9; 7 nucleotides align to TRBD1. After removal of 4 bases from V and 5 bases from J, the junction contained 5 bases not matched to a gene. Germline V gene lookup returns CDR1 SGDLS and CDR2 YYNGEE. This CDR3 is built from 14 residues. The CDR3: CASSPQGHNEKLFF. CDR3 nucleotide sequence: TGTGCCAGCAGCCCACAGGGGCACAATGAAAAACTGTTTTTT. The full variable domain, completed using reference TRBV9 and TRBJ1-4, is DSGVTQTPKHLITATGQRVTLRCSPRSGDLSVYWYQQSLDQGLQFLIQYYNGEERAKGNILERFSAQQFPDLHSELNLSSLELGDSALYFCASSPQGHNEKLFFGSGTQLSVL.

This clone was seen once. This chain links TRBV5-1 with TRBJ2-3; the match to TRBD1 covers 7 bases. Germline V gene data show CDR1 as SGHRS and CDR2 as YFSETQ. The ends lost 7 bases at V and 4 bases at J; junction bases unmatched: 9. The CDR3 sequence is 14 residues long. CDR3 amino acids: CASRDSQGADTQYF. The CDR3 region has the DNA TGCGCCAGCCGGGACAGCCAGGGAGCAGATACGCAGTATTTT.

This chain links TRBV7-8 with TRBJ2-7; 8 bases are shared with TRBD2. Germline CDR1 reads SGHVS; CDR2 reads FQNEAQ. J was trimmed by 6 bases and V by 6 bases; bases with no gene match: 16. The CDR3 consists of 16 residues. CDR3 nucleotide sequence: TGTGCCAGCAGTTTTCCCCGGTACGGGAGGGCCGTCGAGCAGTACTTC. This gives the protein CASSFPRYGRAVEQYF.

V usage is TRBV6-5 and J usage is TRBJ2-7, with D unresolved. The V gene's germline CDR1 is MNHEY and CDR2 SVGAGI. The CDR3 consists of 14 residues. The V gene lost 3 bases and the J gene lost 1 base, with 10 bases spanning the gap. This CDR3 reads CASSYSDKSYEQYF. The CDR3 DNA follows: TGTGCCAGCAGTTATTCCGACAAATCCTACGAGCAGTACTTC.

The chain has TRBV5-4 and TRBJ2-7; 9 bases are a match to TRBD1. V gave up 4 bases and J gave up 5 bases; unmatched junction bases: 10. In germline, CDR1 is SGHNT, CDR2 YYREEE (reference sequence). CDR3 length: 15 residues. CDR3 DNA sequence: TGTGCCAGCAGCCCCCCGGGACAGGGATTCCACGAGCAGTACTTC. This gives the protein CASSPPGQGFHEQYF.

Of note for this clone: Other DNA sequences in this sample translate to the same CDR3. DNA of the CDR3: TGTGCCAGCAGCGGGGGCGCGTACAATGAGCAGTTCTTC. The encoded protein is CASSGGAYNEQFF. The chain recombines TRBV9 with TRBJ2-1, with TRBD1 as a possible D gene (5 bases). Trimming left V 3 bases short and J 4 bases short, with 8 bases between. Looked up from germline, CDR1 is SGDLS and CDR2 is YYNGEE. The CDR3 extends over 13 amino acids.

The V call is TRBV11-3, the J call TRBJ2-3; TRBD2 agrees at 12 bases. After removal of 5 bases from V and 0 bases from J, the junction contained 3 bases not matched to a gene. Germline CDR1 reads SGHNT; CDR2 reads YENEEA. The CDR3 totals 16 residues. CDR3 nucleotide sequence: TGTGCCAGCAGCCCTGGGACTAGCGGGAGCACAGATACGCAGTATTTT. Protein sequence: CASSPGTSGSTDTQYF.

The chain carries TRBV7-9 and TRBJ2-7; 13 positions agree with TRBD2. The CDR3 loop spans 15 amino acids. Germline trimming cut 4 bases from V and 2 bases from J; bases unmatched to any gene: 2. In germline, CDR1 is SEHNR, CDR2 FQNEAQ (reference sequence). As DNA, the CDR3 is TGTGCCAGCAGCTCGACTAGCGGGGGGCCCTACGAGCAGTACTTC. This codes for CASSSTSGGPYEQYF.

This chain connects TRBV6-5 to TRBJ1-3, with D perhaps matching TRBD1 (6 bases). The CDR3 has 13 residues. With 5 bases removed from V and 4 bases from J, the gap between germline ends came to 9 bases. The germline V gene has CDR1 MNHEY and CDR2 SVGAGI. CDR3 residues: CASSQTGGNTIYF. Here the CDR3 DNA reads TGTGCCAGCAGTCAAACAGGGGGAAACACCATATATTTT.

The chain joins TRBV29-1 to TRBJ1-4; D ambiguous. The V gene lost 7 bases and the J gene lost 0 bases, with 12 bases spanning the gap. Germline CDR1 SQVTM, CDR2 ANQGSEA. CDR3 length: 14 amino acids. The CDR3 protein is CSAGRGATNEKLFF. The CDR3 DNA reads TGCAGCGCCGGGAGAGGTGCAACTAATGAAAAACTGTTTTTT. The entire variable domain, with the rest obtained from reference TRBV29-1 and TRBJ1-4, is as follows: SAVISQKPSRDICQRGTSLTIQCQVDSQVTMMFWYRQQPGQSLTLIATANQGSEATYESGFVIDKFPISRPNLTFSTLTVSNMSPEDSSIYLCSAGRGATNEKLFFGSGTQLSVL.

V is TRBV10-3 and J is TRBJ2-5; a weak D match, TRBD2 (6 bases). Trimming stripped 3 bases from V and 5 bases from J, with 10 bases between. CDR3 length: 13 residues. Germline CDR1 ENHRY, CDR2 SYGVKD. The DNA of the CDR3 is TGTGCCATCAGTGACCCACGGGGGGAGACCCAGTACTTC. This encodes CAISDPRGETQYF.

The rearrangement uses TRBV6-9 and TRBJ1-4; D call uncertain. Germline V gives CDR1 MNHGY, CDR2 SVAAGI. The V and J ends lost 2 bases and 5 bases respectively, with 6 bases between them. This CDR3 region has 13 residues. CDR3 in amino acids: CASSYSENEKLFF. The CDR3 DNA is TGTGCCAGCAGTTATAGCGAGAATGAAAAACTGTTTTTT.

Judged by abundance, this clone is medium-sized (0.01 to 0.1%). The chain recombines TRBV7-2 with TRBJ2-3; D not resolved. Germline CDR1 is SGHTA and CDR2 is FQGNSA. The CDR3 runs to 13 residues. The V end was cut by 5 bases, the J end by 1 base, with 7 bases between. The DNA for the CDR3 is TGTGCCAGCAGCCCCTATGGCACAGATACGCAGTATTTT. It is translated as CASSPYGTDTQYF.

The chain recombines TRBV2 with TRBJ2-7; TRBD2 is a possible D gene (6 bases). CDR1 is SNHLY, CDR2 FYNNEI, per germline. V lost 6 bases to trimming and J lost 0 bases, with 9 bases between them. This CDR3 region has 13 residues. Written as DNA, the CDR3 is TGTGCCAGCAGGCTAGCGAGCTCCTACGAGCAGTACTTC. Protein sequence: CASRLASSYEQYF. Variable domain in full (rest from reference TRBV2 and TRBJ2-7): EPEVTQTPSHQVTQMGQEVILRCVPISNHLYFYWYRQILGQKVEFLVSFYNNEISEKSEIFDDQFSVERPDGSNFTLKIRSTKLEDSAMYFCASRLASSYEQYFGPGTRLTVT.

V and J are TRBV5-1 and TRBJ2-1; TRBD2 is a possible D gene (5 bases). Germline V CDR1 and CDR2: SGHRS, YFSETQ. The CDR3 covers 14 residues. Between the trimmed V and J ends, which lost 3 bases and 8 bases, there was a span of 15 bases. The CDR3 is CASSSGSDFHEQFF. CDR3 sequence (DNA): TGCGCCAGCAGCTCCGGTTCGGACTTTCATGAGCAGTTCTTC.

This clone has only one observation. The rearrangement links TRBV7-2 to TRBJ1-1; possibly TRBD1 for D (5 bases). The germline gives CDR1 SGHTA, CDR2 FQGNSA. Trimming pared 5 bases from V and 4 bases from J, leaving 17 bases between. CDR3 length equals 15 residues. In DNA form, the CDR3 reads TGTGCCAGCAGCCCTTGGGAGGGAAGGGGCACTGAAGCTTTCTTT. Translating gives CASSPWEGRGTEAFF.